This is a list of T cell receptor beta chains from one sample in a study of blood T cell repertoires in COVID-19. Assay: immunoSEQ multiplex PCR; the TCRdb copy retains only in-frame clones and omits some. The sample yields around 140,000 clones, approximately 90% seen once. Sequenced input: PBMCs or T cells enriched from blood (not recorded which). The receptors come from a woman aged 40 to 50 who had been exposed to COVID-19. Each CDR3 is given with its conserved first and last residue. Fields, in order: V gene, CDR3 protein.

TRBV18 CASSSAAVQAPVEKLFF
TRBV11-2 CASSEGPAGGETQYF
TRBV19 CASSIAGSRYNEQFF
TRBV7-8 CASSFSRTGFIPGNTIYF
TRBV4-3 CASSQDLRDRGPGYTF
TRBV5-1 CASSLARRGGPNTGELFF
TRBV10-3 CAISELRSTDTQYF
TRBV10-3 CAISESMGRVADGYTF
TRBV7-9 CASSLASRGVYGYTF
TRBV6-6 CASFTGAPNYEQYF
TRBV13 CASSSQGGNEQFF
TRBV5-1 CASSLEVTGSYGYTF
TRBV28 CASSTSGAGDSTDTQYF
TRBV5-4 CASSLSGKNEQFF
TRBV9 CASSRGDRGLDTQYF
TRBV10-3 CAISGGGNNEQFF
TRBV19 CASSRSAGTGGNEQYF
TRBV28 CASSLSPQREKLFF
TRBV5-1 CASSVTGENTGELFF
TRBV7-9 CASSLDMNTEAFF
TRBV12-5 CASGFLQGPNQPQHF
TRBV28 CASSLGTASRPQHF
TRBV28 CASSLWVTGNNQPQHF
TRBV24-1 CATSDLLRQLLPSLPTEQYF
TRBV7-9 CALGGRDRPDTQYF
TRBV10-3 CAIAGSSTEAFF
TRBV14 CASSPRDRGNTEAFF
TRBV5-6 CASSKTGVGANVLTF
TRBV2 CASSLRQSRETQYF